These T cell receptor beta chains were read from a single sample in a study of blood T cell repertoires in COVID-19. Profiled with immunoSEQ multiplex PCR; TCRdb holds only in-frame clones, not every one. Of roughly 110,000 clones listed, 70% to 90% are singletons. Sequences were obtained from peripheral blood. All receptors derive from a woman aged 70-85 years who had recovered from COVID-19. The CDR3 runs from the conserved cysteine through the conserved F or W. The order of the fields is J gene, V gene, D gene, clone size, CDR3 protein, CDR3 DNA. A D gene is named only where the DNA matches it firmly. Clone size appears in some rows only: once, few, many, or a class for an expanded clone.

J: TRBJ2-7; V: TRBV19; D: -; size: -; CDR3: CASSLRTKAYEQYF; DNA: TGTGCCAGTAGTCTCAGGACTAAAGCCTACGAGCAGTACTTC
J: TRBJ2-7; V: TRBV28; D: -; size: few; CDR3: CASTPRGGPYEQYF; DNA: TGTGCCAGCACCCCCAGGGGCGGACCCTACGAGCAGTACTTC
J: TRBJ2-2; V: TRBV7-2; D: -; size: -; CDR3: CASTPRGLNTGELFF; DNA: TGTGCCAGCACCCCCCGCGGGCTTAACACCGGGGAGCTGTTTTTT
J: TRBJ2-5; V: TRBV5-8; D: TRBD1; size: -; CDR3: CASSLLSGTGARETQYF; DNA: TGTGCCAGCAGCCTCCTCTCCGGCACAGGGGCCCGGGAGACCCAGTACTTC
J: TRBJ2-2; V: TRBV3-1/TRBV3-2; D: TRBD2; size: -; CDR3: CASSQAWYLAGNTGELFF; DNA: TGTGCCAGCAGCCAAGCTTGGTACCTAGCGGGGAACACCGGGGAGCTGTTTTTT
J: TRBJ2-5; V: TRBV2; D: -; size: -; CDR3: CASSLQGRGIETQYF; DNA: TGTGCCAGCAGCCTCCAGGGTAGGGGGATCGAGACCCAGTACTTC
J: TRBJ2-3; V: TRBV10-3; D: TRBD2; size: -; CDR3: CAISEGTSRDTQYF; DNA: TGTGCCATCAGTGAAGGGACTAGCAGAGATACGCAGTATTTT
J: TRBJ1-5; V: TRBV11-2; D: TRBD1; size: few; CDR3: CASSLDRDQPQHF; DNA: TGTGCCAGCAGCCTCGACAGGGATCAGCCCCAGCATTTT
J: TRBJ1-4; V: TRBV7-8; D: -; size: -; CDR3: CASSFVAGLNEKLFF; DNA: TGTGCCAGCAGCTTCGTGGCGGGCCTTAATGAAAAACTGTTTTTT
J: TRBJ2-1; V: TRBV9; D: -; size: -; CDR3: CASSPPYYNEQFF; DNA: TGTGCCAGCAGCCCTCCCTACTACAATGAGCAGTTCTTC
J: TRBJ1-5; V: TRBV4-2; D: TRBD1; size: few; CDR3: CASSHGGTGNQPQHF; DNA: TGTGCCAGCAGCCATGGCGGGACAGGGAATCAGCCCCAGCATTTT
J: TRBJ2-5; V: TRBV4-3; D: -; size: -; CDR3: CASSQMGGAPEGTQYF; DNA: TGCGCCAGCAGCCAAATGGGGGGGGCCCCCGAAGGGACCCAGTACTTC
J: TRBJ1-2; V: TRBV4-3; D: -; size: -; CDR3: CASSPRSGNYGYTF; DNA: TGCGCCAGCAGCCCCAGGTCAGGGAACTATGGCTACACCTTC
J: TRBJ1-5; V: TRBV4-3; D: -; size: -; CDR3: CASSQDLRQPQHF; DNA: TGCGCCAGCAGCCAAGATTTGCGTCAGCCCCAGCATTTT
J: TRBJ2-4; V: TRBV27; D: -; size: -; CDR3: CASSFPRLAKNIQYF; DNA: TGTGCCAGCAGTTTCCCCAGGCTAGCCAAAAACATTCAGTACTTC
J: TRBJ2-5; V: TRBV28; D: -; size: once; CDR3: CASSRLASGQETQYF; DNA: TGTGCCAGCAGCCGCCTCGCCTCGGGCCAAGAGACCCAGTACTTC
J: TRBJ2-3; V: TRBV10-2; D: -; size: -; CDR3: CASREVFQSTDTQYF; DNA: TGCGCCAGCAGGGAGGTATTTCAGAGCACAGATACGCAGTATTTT
J: TRBJ2-7; V: TRBV6-2/TRBV6-3; D: -; size: -; CDR3: CASSYTHRVYEQYF; DNA: TGTGCCAGCAGTTACACCCACAGGGTCTACGAGCAGTACTTC
J: TRBJ1-2; V: TRBV5-5; D: -; size: -; CDR3: CASSLLGSPYGYTF; DNA: TGTGCCAGCAGCTTGCTGGGGAGTCCCTATGGCTACACCTTC
J: TRBJ2-7; V: TRBV28; D: -; size: -; CDR3: CASSLPGDEQYF; DNA: TGTGCCAGCAGTCTCCCGGGGGACGAGCAGTACTTC
J: TRBJ1-5; V: TRBV4-2; D: -; size: -; CDR3: CASSHPGVSNQPQHF; DNA: TGTGCCAGCAGCCACCCAGGGGTAAGCAATCAGCCCCAGCATTTT
J: TRBJ2-7; V: TRBV28; D: -; size: -; CDR3: CASSGQNLPYEQYF; DNA: TGTGCCAGCAGTGGGCAGAATCTTCCCTACGAGCAGTACTTC
J: TRBJ1-5; V: TRBV18; D: TRBD1; size: -; CDR3: CASSPDRDQPQHF; DNA: TGTGCCAGCTCACCCGACAGGGATCAGCCCCAGCATTTT